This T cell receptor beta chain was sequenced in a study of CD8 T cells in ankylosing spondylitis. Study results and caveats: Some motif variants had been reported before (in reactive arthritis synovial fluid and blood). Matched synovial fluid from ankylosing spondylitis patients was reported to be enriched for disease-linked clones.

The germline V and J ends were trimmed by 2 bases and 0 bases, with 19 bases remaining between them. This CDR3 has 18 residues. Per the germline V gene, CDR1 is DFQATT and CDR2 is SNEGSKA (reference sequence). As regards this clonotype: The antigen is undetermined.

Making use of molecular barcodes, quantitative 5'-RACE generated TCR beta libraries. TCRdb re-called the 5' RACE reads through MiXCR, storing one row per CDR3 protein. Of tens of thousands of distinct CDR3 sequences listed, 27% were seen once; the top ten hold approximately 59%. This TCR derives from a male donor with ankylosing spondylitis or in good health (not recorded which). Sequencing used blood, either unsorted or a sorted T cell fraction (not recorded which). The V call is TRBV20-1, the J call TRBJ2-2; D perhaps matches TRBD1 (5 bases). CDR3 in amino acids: CSARINRGGPTNTGELFF. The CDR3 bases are TGCAGTGCTAGAATCAATAGGGGCGGACCCACGAACACCGGGGAGCTGTTTTTT.